Described below is a single TCR beta chain sequence and its context. What it binds is unknown. PCR amplification relied on 60 Vbeta primers (plus 13 Jbeta primers). Using immunoSEQ multiplex PCR, the repertoire was profiled, and TCRdb retains in-frame clones only, with some absent. The sample has approximately 280,000 clones; around 90% are singletons. This sample is part of a study of cytomegalovirus exposure and HLA in healthy donors. Study-wide results and limits: Earlier analysis looked at TCR beta V segments, and most were productive about 87% or about 30% of the time. Listed as cytomegalovirus-associated were over 150 TCR beta chains.

Germline CDR1 reads SNHLY; CDR2 reads FYNNEI. Trimming pared 0 bases from V and 7 bases from J, leaving 9 bases between. The CDR3 loop spans 13 amino acids. The origin of this receptor is a woman younger than 30 in good health and CMV-seronegative. The sequencing sample was made of PBMCs. The chain is built from TRBV2 and TRBJ1-2; unclear D gene. DNA for the CDR3: TGTGCCAGCAGTGAAGCCCCCTCGGGTGGCTACACCTTC. The encoded protein is CASSEAPSGGYTF.